The T cell receptor (beta chain) under discussion was sequenced for a study of blood T cell repertoires in COVID-19. The authors' processing: Quantification of nucleated cells was approximated via reference gene primer amplification. TCRdb keeps only in-frame clones here, not all; method: immunoSEQ multiplex PCR. That table is the source of V, J and clone size, and D and trimming were worked out from the DNA. The table lists roughly 150,000 clones, 80% to 85% of them singletons. The sequenced sample was peripheral blood. The TCR comes from a man in his 70s with active or convalescent COVID-19.

For the CDR3, the DNA is TGTGCCAGCAGCTTGGCAACAGGGGGCGATCAGCCCCAGCATTTT. Protein: CASSLATGGDQPQHF. The chain carries TRBV5-8 and TRBJ1-5; 9 positions agree with TRBD1. Germline lookup yields CDR1 SGHTS and CDR2 YDEGEE. With V trimmed by 0 bases and J by 5 bases, 3 bases remained unmatched. This CDR3 has 15 amino acids. The full variable domain, with the rest looked up from reference TRBV5-8 and TRBJ1-5, is EAGVTQSPTHLIKTRGQQATLRCSPISGHTSVYWYQQALGLGLQFLLWYDEGEERNRGNFPPRFSGRQFPNYSSELNVNALELEDSALYLCASSLATGGDQPQHFGDGTRLSIL.